This T cell receptor (beta chain) is from a study of sequential checkpoint blockade in melanoma. Germline V gene lookup returns CDR1 SGHTA and CDR2 FQGNSA. CDR3 length: 16 residues. V lost 2 bases to trimming and J lost 2 bases; unmatched junction nucleotides: 5. Treatment described: randomized to nivolumab then ipilimumab (arm A) or the reverse (arm B). Live CD3+CD8+ CD19− CD56− cells were sorted from PBMCs. Here immunoSEQ multiplex PCR was the method, and the copy in TCRdb shows in-frame clones only, minus some. The data hold roughly 9,800 clones, with roughly 72% observed a single time. The material was CD8+ T cells sorted from blood (inferred from file names), obtained from a patient given nivolumab and ipilimumab in sequence. This TCR was sampled from a human donor with melanoma. The chain employs TRBV7-2 and TRBJ2-7, with 11 bases aligning to TRBD2. The CDR3 region is CASSLLTSGVTYEQYF. As DNA, the CDR3 is TGTGCCAGCAGCTTACTGACTAGCGGGGTAACCTACGAGCAGTACTTC.